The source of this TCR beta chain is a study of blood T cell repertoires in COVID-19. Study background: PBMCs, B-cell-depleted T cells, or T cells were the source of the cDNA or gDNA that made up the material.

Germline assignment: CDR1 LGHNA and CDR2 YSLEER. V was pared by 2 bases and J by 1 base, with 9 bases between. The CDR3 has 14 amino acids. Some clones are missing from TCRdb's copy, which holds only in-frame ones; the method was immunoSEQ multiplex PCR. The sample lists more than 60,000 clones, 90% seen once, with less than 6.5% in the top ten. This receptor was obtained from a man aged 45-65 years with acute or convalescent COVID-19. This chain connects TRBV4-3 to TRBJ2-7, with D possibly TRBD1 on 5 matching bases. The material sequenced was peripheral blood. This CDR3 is CASSQTTGSYEQYF. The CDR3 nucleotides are TGCGCCAGCAGCCAAACCACAGGTTCCTACGAGCAGTACTTC.